This T cell receptor (beta chain) comes out of a study of blood T cell repertoires in COVID-19. As for the study in general: Collection of acute and convalescent COVID-19 samples took place in the United States, Italy and Spain. PBMCs, B-cell-depleted T cells, or T cells provided the cDNA or gDNA that made up the material.

Clones were read by immunoSEQ multiplex PCR, and TCRdb kept only the in-frame ones, dropping some. The table includes a few hundred thousand clones, around nine tenths detected once. The length of the CDR3 is 12 residues. V was clipped by 4 bases and J by 8 bases, with 11 bases between them. The germline gives CDR1 SEHNR, CDR2 FQNEAQ (reference sequence). Sequencing was performed on peripheral blood. The chain combines TRBV7-9 with TRBJ1-1, with D maybe TRBD1 (6 bases). The receptor was derived from a man between 60 and 70 years old with acute or convalescent COVID-19. CDR3 sequence reads: CASSSRDKEAFF. Here the CDR3 DNA reads TGTGCCAGCAGCTCCCGGGACAAAGAAGCTTTCTTT.